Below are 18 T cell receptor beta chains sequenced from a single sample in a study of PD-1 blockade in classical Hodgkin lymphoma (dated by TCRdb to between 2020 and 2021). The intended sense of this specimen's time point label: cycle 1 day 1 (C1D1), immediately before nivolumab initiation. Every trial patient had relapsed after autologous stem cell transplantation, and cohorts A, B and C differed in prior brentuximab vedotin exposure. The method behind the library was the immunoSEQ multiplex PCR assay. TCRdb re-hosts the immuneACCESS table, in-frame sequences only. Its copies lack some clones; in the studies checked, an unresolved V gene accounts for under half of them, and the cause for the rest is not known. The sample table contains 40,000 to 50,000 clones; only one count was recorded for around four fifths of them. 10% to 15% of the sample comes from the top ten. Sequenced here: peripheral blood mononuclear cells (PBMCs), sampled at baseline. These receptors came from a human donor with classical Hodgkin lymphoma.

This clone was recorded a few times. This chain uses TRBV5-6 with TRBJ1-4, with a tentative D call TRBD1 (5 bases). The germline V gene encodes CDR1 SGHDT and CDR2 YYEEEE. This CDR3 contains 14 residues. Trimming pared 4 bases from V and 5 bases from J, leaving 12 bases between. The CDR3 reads CASSPTAGNEKLFF. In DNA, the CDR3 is TGTGCCAGCAGCCCCACGGCAGGGAATGAAAAACTGTTTTTT.

CDR3 in DNA: TGCGCCAGCAGCCAAGATAGGCAGGGGGGTTGGGACGAGCAGTACTTC. Amino acids: CASSQDRQGGWDEQYF. V is TRBV4-3 and J is TRBJ2-7; TRBD1 might be the D (7 bases). The CDR3 length is 16 residues. Germline loops: CDR1 LGHNA, CDR2 YSLEER. V dropped 0 bases and J dropped 5 bases, with 17 bases sitting between them.

CDR3 sequence reads: CASSLGTGNYEQYF. CDR3 sequence (DNA): TGTGCCAGCAGCTTAGGGACAGGGAACTACGAGCAGTACTTC. The gene calls are TRBV7-2 and TRBJ2-7, with 8 bases matching TRBD1. V shed 1 base and J 3 bases; nucleotides not matched to a gene: 2. CDR1 is SGHTA and CDR2 is FQGNSA in the germline V gene. The CDR3 contains 14 residues. The full variable domain, completed using reference TRBV7-2 and TRBJ2-7, is GAGVSQSPSNKVTEKGKDVELRCDPISGHTALYWYRQSLGQGLEFLIYFQGNSAPDKSGLPSDRFSAERTGGSVSTLTIQRTQQEDSAVYLCASSLGTGNYEQYFGPGTRLTVT.

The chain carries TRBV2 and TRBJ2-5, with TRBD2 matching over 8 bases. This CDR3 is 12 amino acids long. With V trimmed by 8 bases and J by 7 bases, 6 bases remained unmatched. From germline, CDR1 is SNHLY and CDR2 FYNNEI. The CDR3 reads CASSPGGPTQYF. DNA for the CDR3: TGTGCCAGCTCCCCGGGGGGGCCGACCCAGTACTTC.

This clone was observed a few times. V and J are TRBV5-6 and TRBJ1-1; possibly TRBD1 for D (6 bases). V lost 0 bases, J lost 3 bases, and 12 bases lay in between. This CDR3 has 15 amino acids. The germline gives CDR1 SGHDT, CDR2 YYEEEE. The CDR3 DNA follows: TGTGCCAGCAGCTTGGGAGCAGGGGTATACACTGAAGCTTTCTTT. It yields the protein CASSLGAGVYTEAFF.

CDR3 in DNA: TGTGCCAGCAGCCCCGGGACTAGCGGTGACCAAGAGACCCAGTACTTC. It encodes CASSPGTSGDQETQYF. The J gene is TRBJ2-5, the V gene TRBV9, with 11 positions matching TRBD2. Germline V gene lookup returns CDR1 SGDLS and CDR2 YYNGEE. V lost 4 bases and J lost 0; bases outside the gene matches: 5. The CDR3 consists of 16 residues. The whole variable domain, filled in from reference TRBV9 and TRBJ2-5, reads DSGVTQTPKHLITATGQRVTLRCSPRSGDLSVYWYQQSLDQGLQFLIQYYNGEERAKGNILERFSAQQFPDLHSELNLSSLELGDSALYFCASSPGTSGDQETQYFGPGTRLLVL.

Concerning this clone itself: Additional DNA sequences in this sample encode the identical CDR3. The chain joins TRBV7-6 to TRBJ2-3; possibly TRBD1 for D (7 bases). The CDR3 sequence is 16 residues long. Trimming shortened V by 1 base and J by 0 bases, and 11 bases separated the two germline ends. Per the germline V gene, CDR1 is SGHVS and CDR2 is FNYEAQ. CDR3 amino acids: CASSLGRGQSTDTQYF. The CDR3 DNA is TGTGCCAGCAGCTTAGGGAGGGGGCAGAGCACAGATACGCAGTATTTT.

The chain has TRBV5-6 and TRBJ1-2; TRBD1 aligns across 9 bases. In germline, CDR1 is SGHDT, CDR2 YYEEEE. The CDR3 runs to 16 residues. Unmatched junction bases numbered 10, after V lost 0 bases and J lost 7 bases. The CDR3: CASSLVGPGQGSGYTF. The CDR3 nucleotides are TGTGCCAGCAGCTTGGTGGGGCCGGGACAGGGATCTGGCTACACCTTC.

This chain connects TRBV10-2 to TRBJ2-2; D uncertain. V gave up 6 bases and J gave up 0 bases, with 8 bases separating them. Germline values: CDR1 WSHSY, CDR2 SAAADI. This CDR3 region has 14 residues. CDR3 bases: TGCGCCAGCAGGACTGGGACGAACACCGGGGAGCTGTTTTTT. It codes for CASRTGTNTGELFF.

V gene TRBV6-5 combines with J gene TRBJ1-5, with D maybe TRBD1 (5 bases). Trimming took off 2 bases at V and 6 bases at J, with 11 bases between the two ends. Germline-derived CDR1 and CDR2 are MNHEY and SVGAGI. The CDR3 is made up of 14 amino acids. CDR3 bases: TGTGCCAGCAGTTACGGGGCAGGGCGTCAGCCCCAGCATTTT. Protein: CASSYGAGRQPQHF.

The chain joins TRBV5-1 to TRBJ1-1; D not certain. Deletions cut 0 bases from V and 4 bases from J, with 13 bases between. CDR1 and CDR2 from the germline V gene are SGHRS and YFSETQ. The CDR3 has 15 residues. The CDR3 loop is CASSLDRGVGTEAFF. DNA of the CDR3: TGCGCCAGCAGCTTGGATCGCGGGGTGGGCACTGAAGCTTTCTTT.

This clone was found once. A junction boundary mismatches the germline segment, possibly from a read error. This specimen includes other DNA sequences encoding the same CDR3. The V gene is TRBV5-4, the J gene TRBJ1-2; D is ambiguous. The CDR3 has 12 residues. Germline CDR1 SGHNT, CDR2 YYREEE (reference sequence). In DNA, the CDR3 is TGCGCCAGCAGCGGCGGTTACGATGGCTACACCTTC. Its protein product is CASSGGYDGYTF.

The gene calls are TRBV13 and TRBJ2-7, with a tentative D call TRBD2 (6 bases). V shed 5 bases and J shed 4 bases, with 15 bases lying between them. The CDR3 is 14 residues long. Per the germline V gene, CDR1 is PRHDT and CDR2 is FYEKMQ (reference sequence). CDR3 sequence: CASSLLGGEYEQYF. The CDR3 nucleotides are TGTGCCAGCAGCCTCCTCGGGGGTGAGTACGAGCAGTACTTC.

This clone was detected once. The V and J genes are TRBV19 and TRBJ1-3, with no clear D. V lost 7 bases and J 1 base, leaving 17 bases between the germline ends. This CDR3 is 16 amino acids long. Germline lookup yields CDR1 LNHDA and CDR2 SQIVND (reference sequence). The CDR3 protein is CASTLLRSSSGNTIYF. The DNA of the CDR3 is TGTGCCAGTACCCTTTTGCGGTCCTCTTCTGGAAACACCATATATTTT.

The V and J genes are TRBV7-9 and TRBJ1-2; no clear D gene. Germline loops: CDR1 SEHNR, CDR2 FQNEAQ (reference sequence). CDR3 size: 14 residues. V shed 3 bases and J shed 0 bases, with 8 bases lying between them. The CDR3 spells CASSFTQSNYGYTF. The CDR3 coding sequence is TGTGCCAGCAGCTTTACCCAGTCTAACTATGGCTACACCTTC.

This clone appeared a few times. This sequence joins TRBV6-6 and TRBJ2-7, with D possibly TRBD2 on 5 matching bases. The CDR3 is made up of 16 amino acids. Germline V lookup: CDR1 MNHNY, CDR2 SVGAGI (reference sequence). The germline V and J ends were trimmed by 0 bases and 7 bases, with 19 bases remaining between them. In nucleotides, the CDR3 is TGTGCCAGCAGTTACTCACCCGACCCCGGGGTTATTGAGCAGTACTTC. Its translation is CASSYSPDPGVIEQYF.

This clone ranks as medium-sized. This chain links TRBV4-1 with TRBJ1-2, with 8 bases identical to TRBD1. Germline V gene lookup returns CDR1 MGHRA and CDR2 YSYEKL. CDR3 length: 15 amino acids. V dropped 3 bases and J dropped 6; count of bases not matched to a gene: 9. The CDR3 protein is CASSQYQGALDGYTF. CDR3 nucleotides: TGCGCCAGCAGCCAGTATCAGGGGGCGTTAGATGGCTACACCTTC.

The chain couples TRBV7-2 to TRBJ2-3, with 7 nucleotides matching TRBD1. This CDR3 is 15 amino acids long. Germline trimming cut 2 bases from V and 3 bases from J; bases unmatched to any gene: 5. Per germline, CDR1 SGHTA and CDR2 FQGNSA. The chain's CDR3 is CASSLRGQITDTQYF. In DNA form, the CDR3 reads TGTGCCAGCAGCTTAAGGGGACAGATTACAGATACGCAGTATTTT.